These 13 T cell receptor beta chains share one sample of origin, sequenced in a study of T cell changes during pregnancy in multiple sclerosis (dated by TCRdb to between 2019 and 2020). Libraries were constructed by the immunoSEQ multiplex PCR assay. Entries here come from immuneACCESS through TCRdb and include only in-frame sequences with V and J called. Some clones fail to appear in such tables; in the studies checked, an unresolved V gene covers under half of the shortfall, and the cause of the remainder is unknown. Across this sample there are tens of thousands of clones, with around nine tenths seen only once. Clones ranked in the top ten supply approximately 7% of the sample. The input for sequencing was CD8+ T cells from peripheral blood mononuclear cells, taken after pregnancy. The receptors originated from a female donor with multiple sclerosis, enrolled in a pregnancy study.

V is TRBV13 and J is TRBJ2-7; TRBD2 agrees at 9 bases. The germline V gene encodes CDR1 PRHDT and CDR2 FYEKMQ (reference sequence). The CDR3 runs to 15 residues. Losses at the gene ends were 1 base for V and 3 bases for J; bases not matched to a gene: 4. The CDR3 spells CASSLVASGIYEQYF. The CDR3 DNA reads TGTGCCAGCAGCTTAGTGGCTAGCGGGATCTACGAGCAGTACTTC.

The genes are TRBV19 and TRBJ1-1; 10 bases match TRBD1. From germline, CDR1 is LNHDA and CDR2 SQIVND (reference sequence). CDR3 length equals 14 residues. V gave up 11 bases and J gave up 4 bases; unmatched junction bases: 10. CDR3 nucleotides: TGTGCCGGTAATCCGACAGGGGGCATCACTGAAGCTTTCTTT. As protein: CAGNPTGGITEAFF. Using reference TRBV19 and TRBJ1-1 for the parts outside the CDR3, the full variable domain is DGGITQSPKYLFRKEGQNVTLSCEQNLNHDAMYWYRQDPGQGLRLIYYSQIVNDFQKGDIAEGYSVSREKKESFPLTVTSAQKNPTAFYLCAGNPTGGITEAFFGQGTRLTVV.

The chain has TRBV7-9 and TRBJ1-2, with TRBD1 matching 9 bases. The CDR3 covers 14 residues. Trimming removed 3 bases from V and 8 bases from J; junction bases left unmatched: 7. CDR1 is SEHNR, CDR2 FQNEAQ, per germline (reference sequence). As DNA, the CDR3 is TGTGCCAGCAGCTTCCCCGGGACAGGGAGGGGCTACACCTTC. Translating gives CASSFPGTGRGYTF.

Note on this clone: A much more abundant neighbour one base away suggests this may be a read error. The chain links TRBV27 to TRBJ1-2; D is perhaps TRBD1 (5 bases). Germline V gene lookup returns CDR1 MNHEY and CDR2 SMNVEV (reference sequence). The CDR3 spans 13 residues. For the CDR3, the DNA is TGTGCCAGCAGCTTATTGGGGGGGTATGGCTACACCTTC. Residues: CASSLLGGYGYTF.

J is TRBJ2-7 and V is TRBV25-1; D is ambiguous. The CDR3 length is 11 residues. Germline V CDR1 and CDR2: MGHDK, SYGVNS. V lost 4 bases, J lost 4 bases, and 5 bases lay in between. In nucleotides, the CDR3 is TGTGCCAGCAGTGGTCAATACGAGCAGTACTTC. Residues: CASSGQYEQYF.

This rearrangement joins TRBV5-6 to TRBJ2-1; perhaps TRBD2 as D (5 bases). Trimming shortened V by 0 bases and J by 0 bases, and 10 bases separated the two germline ends. The CDR3 spans 16 residues. In germline, CDR1 is SGHDT, CDR2 YYEEEE. The CDR3 region is CASSLAPGSSYNEQFF. The CDR3 DNA is TGTGCCAGCAGCTTGGCGCCGGGGAGCTCCTACAATGAGCAGTTCTTC.

The chain recombines TRBV6-4 with TRBJ2-2, with a possible D match to TRBD1 (6 bases). The CDR3 has 14 residues. Germline values: CDR1 MRHNA, CDR2 SNTAGT. Trimming cost V 4 bases and J 4 bases, with 10 bases left between them. CDR3 region: CASSGGQGTGELFF. The CDR3 bases are TGTGCCAGCAGTGGGGGACAAGGCACCGGGGAGCTGTTTTTT.

This clone appeared once. The chain carries TRBV13 and TRBJ1-3; unclear D gene. The CDR3 sequence is 13 residues long. Trimming cost V 5 bases and J 7 bases, with 12 bases left between them. Per the germline V gene, CDR1 is PRHDT and CDR2 is FYEKMQ (reference sequence). CDR3 region: CASSHQSRNTIYF. CDR3 nucleotides: TGTGCCAGCAGCCACCAATCGCGGAACACCATATATTTT.

This clone has only a few counts. The chain has TRBV10-3 and TRBJ1-2; 10 nucleotides agree with TRBD1. The junction had 3 bases not matched to a gene; V was cut back by 0 bases and J by 2 bases. This CDR3 has 16 amino acids. Germline-derived CDR1 and CDR2 are ENHRY and SYGVKD. In DNA form, the CDR3 reads TGTGCCATCAGTGAGTCTGAGACAGGGGGCAACTATGGCTACACCTTC. Translating gives CAISESETGGNYGYTF.

The V gene is TRBV19, the J gene TRBJ2-7; D is perhaps TRBD2 (6 bases). Germline-derived CDR1 and CDR2 are LNHDA and SQIVND (reference sequence). There are 16 residues in the CDR3. The ends were cut back, 4 bases at V and 4 bases at J, with 20 bases in the middle. This CDR3 is CASSTPRDGRVYEQYF. The CDR3 DNA is TGTGCCAGTAGTACCCCTCGGGACGGGAGAGTTTACGAGCAGTACTTC.

The chain couples TRBV19 to TRBJ2-2; D is perhaps TRBD2 (6 bases). Looked up from germline, CDR1 is LNHDA and CDR2 is SQIVND (reference sequence). There are 13 residues in the CDR3. The V end lost 6 bases, the J end lost 6 bases, and 11 bases lay between the germline ends. CDR3: CASRPQRAGELFF. DNA for the CDR3: TGTGCCAGTAGGCCACAGCGGGCCGGGGAGCTGTTTTTT.

By frequency in the sample, this clone is medium-sized (0.01 to 0.1%). The junction differs from germline at one of its ends, possibly a read error. The chain is built from TRBV6-4 and TRBJ2-3, with a tentative D call TRBD2 (6 bases). Germline-derived CDR1 and CDR2 are MRHNA and SNTAGT. CDR3 length equals 14 residues. For the CDR3, the DNA is TGTGCCAGCAGCGGTGGAACTAGCACCGATACGCAGTATTTT. As protein: CASSGGTSTDTQYF.

This sequence joins TRBV15 and TRBJ1-1; TRBD1 matches 7 bases. The CDR3 covers 14 residues. From germline, CDR1 is LNHNV and CDR2 YYDKDF (reference sequence). Trimming cost V 0 bases and J 4 bases; bases outside gene matches: 2. Here the CDR3 reads CATSRETGATEAFF. The CDR3 DNA sequence: TGTGCCACCAGCAGAGAAACAGGGGCCACTGAAGCTTTCTTT. The whole variable domain, remainder taken from reference TRBV15 and TRBJ1-1, is DAMVIQNPRYQVTQFGKPVTLSCSQTLNHNVMYWYQQKSSQAPKLLFHYYDKDFNNEADTPDNFQSRRPNTSFCFLDIRSPGLGDTAMYLCATSRETGATEAFFGQGTRLTVV.